Here is one T cell receptor beta chain with its context. The antigen remains unidentified. These data are taken from a study of human versus mouse CDR3 diversity and MHC coevolution. Broader study findings: In humans, T-cell selection involved six or seven MHC II alleles.

Repertoires were generated with immunoSEQ multiplex PCR, while TCRdb's copy carries only in-frame clones and drops some. The sample yields roughly 81,000 clones, 93% seen once. Deletions cut 4 bases from V and 10 bases from J, with 15 bases between. This CDR3 is built from 13 residues. Germline loops: CDR1 MNHNS, CDR2 SASEGT. Specimen: naive CD4+ T cells from blood. As for subset: CD45RO-negative CD62L-positive naive CD4 T cells. J is TRBJ2-3 and V is TRBV6-1; D perhaps matches TRBD1 (8 bases). The TCR sequence derives from a person between 25 and 69 years old in good health. This chain's CDR3 is CASSGQGREAQYF. CDR3 nucleotide sequence: TGTGCCAGCAGTGGACAGGGGAGGGAAGCGCAGTATTTT.